This T cell receptor (beta chain) appears in the sequencing data of a study of early T cells in non-severe SARS-CoV-2 infection. Germline V gives CDR1 MGHRA, CDR2 YSYEKL. Trimming took 6 bases from V and 0 from J, leaving 15 bases between them. This CDR3 is built from 16 residues. TCRdb re-called the 5' RACE reads through MiXCR, storing one row per CDR3 protein. The sample carries around 76,000 distinct CDR3 sequences, around 13% recorded once. This clonotype came up a few times. Sequencing used whole blood, obtained at baseline. The clonotype comes from an adult who was a healthcare worker with PCR-confirmed SARS-CoV-2 infection or an uninfected control (not recorded which). The gene calls are TRBV4-1 and TRBJ2-1; D gene unclear. The CDR3 reads CASSPLDVSSYNEQFF. CDR3 bases: TGCGCCAGCAGTCCTTTGGACGTAAGCTCCTACAATGAGCAGTTCTTC.